The present entry profiles one T cell receptor beta chain with its context. Its specificity is not known. After removal of 6 bases from V and 1 base from J, the junction contained 6 bases not matched to a gene. The germline CDR1 and CDR2 sequences are MNHEY and SMNVEV (reference sequence). The CDR3 loop spans 15 amino acids. The repertoire was sequenced with immunoSEQ multiplex PCR; TCRdb's copy has only in-frame clones and lacks some. The sample has 40,000 to 45,000 clones, 80% to 90% seen once. The data were obtained in a study of OX40 agonist ivuxolimab in advanced cancers. Study-level information: Ivuxolimab, an antibody that agonizes OX40 (CD134), was administered to the patients. Broader study findings: Researchers report that CD8+ T cells had, on average, more expanded clones than CD4+.

The sequence was obtained from an adult with an advanced solid tumor such as melanoma, head and neck, liver or kidney cancer. The gene calls are TRBV27 and TRBJ1-5; 7 nucleotides align to TRBD1. Source: CD4+ or CD8+ T cells sorted from blood, taken in a trial of the OX40 agonist ivuxolimab. DNA of the CDR3: TGTGCCAGCAGAAGTCCGACAGGGAGCAATCAGCCCCAGCATTTT. It is translated as CASRSPTGSNQPQHF.